The T cell receptor (beta chain) under discussion was sequenced for a study of tumor-infiltrating lymphocytes in primary liver carcinoma. Study-level information: Patients underwent resection of primary liver carcinoma.

Making TCR beta cDNA involved 400 to 600 ng total RNA and a constant-region primer. Each TCR beta library was derived from three nested multiplex PCR rounds that employed slightly modified ARM-PCR. With TRBV1-TRBV30 forward primers and a C-beta reverse primer, the first two PCR rounds were run for about 10 cycles each. TCRdb used MiXCR to reprocess the multiplex PCR reads, holding one entry per CDR3 protein. Here the sample spans under 200,000 distinct CDR3 sequences, about 65% being singletons. The CDR3 length is 14 residues. Germline values: CDR1 MDHEN, CDR2 SYDVKM. Study-wide findings and caveats: Tumor-adjacent and tumor-blood pairs shared less of their repertoires than tumor region pairs shared.

Germline DNA was extracted too, while blood RNA derived from unsorted whole blood. Comment on this clonotype: Antigen specificity is unknown. This could be a read error, since a much larger clone is one nucleotide away.

Sequencing used peripheral blood. The TCR originated in an older woman with primary liver carcinoma and hepatitis B virus infection. The V gene is TRBV28, the J gene TRBJ2-3; 12 bases are a match to TRBD2. DNA of the CDR3: TGTGCCAGCACGACTAGCGGGAGAGCAGATACGCGGTATTTT. Its translation: CASTTSGRADTRYF.